The 8 T cell receptor beta chains below come from one sample, sequenced in a study of shared clonotypes between healthy human individuals. Data came from immunoSEQ multiplex PCR; TCRdb stores just in-frame clones and leaves some out. The sample has about 2.1 million clones, roughly 93% seen once. Terminally differentiated effector memory CD45RA+ cells were left out of the naive CD8 fraction, which was CD45RO-negative and positively selected for CCR7. The sample consisted of naive CD8+ T cells from PBMCs. These receptors originate from a man aged 18-30 years in good health. Some clones in this sample may be carry-over from other donors' samples.

This rearrangement joins TRBV27 to TRBJ2-7; D might be TRBD1 or TRBD2, each matching 6 bases. Germline assignment: CDR1 MNHEY and CDR2 SMNVEV (reference sequence). The germline V and J ends were trimmed by 2 bases and 10 bases, with 18 bases remaining between them. The CDR3 is made up of 14 amino acids. The CDR3 DNA is TGTGCCAGCAGTTTAAGGGGGGCCGGTGTAAATCAGTACTTC. Its translation is CASSLRGAGVNQYF.

This chain connects TRBV27 to TRBJ2-1; tentatively, D is TRBD1 or TRBD2 (5 bases each). Germline V CDR1 and CDR2: MNHEY, SMNVEV (reference sequence). V dropped 6 bases and J dropped 4 bases, with 16 bases sitting between them. The CDR3 loop spans 15 amino acids. CDR3 amino acids: CASSRASTQYNEQFF. For the CDR3, the DNA is TGTGCCAGCAGCAGGGCTAGCACTCAATACAATGAGCAGTTCTTC.

The V gene is TRBV19, the J gene TRBJ1-5; no reliable D call. CDR1 is LNHDA, CDR2 SQIVND, per germline (reference sequence). Trimming pared 8 bases from V and 3 bases from J, leaving 17 bases between. CDR3 size: 15 residues. The CDR3, as DNA: TGTGCCAGTTCCCTCGGTAGGGAGGACAATCAGCCCCAGCATTTT. Encoded protein: CASSLGREDNQPQHF.

This chain uses TRBV19 with TRBJ2-7; 10 nucleotides match TRBD2. CDR1 and CDR2 (germline): LNHDA, SQIVND (reference sequence). The CDR3 has 14 amino acids. Losses at the gene ends were 7 bases for V and 2 bases for J; bases not matched to a gene: 5. CDR3 residues: CASTSGRGTYEQYF. The CDR3 DNA is TGTGCCAGTACTAGCGGGAGAGGGACCTACGAGCAGTACTTC.

V usage is TRBV7-9 and J usage is TRBJ1-4, with unresolved D. CDR1 is SEHNR, CDR2 FQNEAQ, per germline (reference sequence). The ends were cut back, 3 bases at V and 2 bases at J, with 7 bases in the middle. This CDR3 contains 14 residues. In DNA, the CDR3 is TGTGCCAGCAGCTTTTTTACGACTAATGAAAAACTGTTTTTT. It codes for CASSFFTTNEKLFF.

The rearrangement uses TRBV6-1 and TRBJ1-5, with a possible D match to TRBD1 (5 bases). Trimming shortened V by 2 bases and J by 2 bases, and 10 bases separated the two germline ends. From germline, CDR1 is MNHNS and CDR2 SASEGT. The CDR3 is 15 amino acids. The CDR3 region has the DNA TGTGCCAGCAGTGAATTTGTGGGGGGCAATCAGCCCCAGCATTTT. This encodes CASSEFVGGNQPQHF.

The rearrangement links TRBV27 to TRBJ2-1, with D possibly being TRBD2 (6 bases). Trimming took off 8 bases at V and 8 bases at J, with 16 bases between the two ends. The CDR3 sequence is 13 residues long. CDR1 is MNHEY and CDR2 is SMNVEV in the germline V gene (reference sequence). DNA of the CDR3: TGTGCCAGCTATACGGGAGTGGGGGATGAGCAGTTCTTC. It yields the protein CASYTGVGDEQFF.

V and J are TRBV7-3 and TRBJ2-1; TRBD2 might be the D (6 bases). Germline CDR1 reads SGHTA; CDR2 reads FQGTGA. This CDR3 comprises 16 residues. Trimming pared 5 bases from V and 4 bases from J, leaving 18 bases between. The CDR3 DNA reads TGTGCCAGCAGCCCCAGGGCGGGAACGCTTTACAATGAGCAGTTCTTC. It translates to CASSPRAGTLYNEQFF.